The sequence of this TCR beta chain was determined in a study of blood T cells in healthy people across ages. Using a J-beta primer mix together with a sample-barcoded 5' primer, a second PCR was run for about 6 to 12 cycles. Using its own MiXCR run on the 5' RACE reads, TCRdb lists one record per CDR3 protein. The table lists 500,000 to 550,000 distinct CDR3 sequences, approximately 25% of them singletons, with less than 9% in the top ten. This clonotype was counted between two and nine times. Trimming stripped 5 bases from V and 3 bases from J, with 6 bases between. Germline lookup yields CDR1 SGHAT and CDR2 FQNNGV. The CDR3 length is 12 residues. This sample was shared with a second study, whose subject was T cells of mothers and their children.

Sequencing was done on a sample of blood. The sequence came from a boy aged 5-17 years in good health. The chain joins TRBV11-2 to TRBJ2-3; no reliable D call. The CDR3 coding sequence is TGTGCCAGCAGCCTCTGGACAGATACGCAGTATTTT. Residues: CASSLWTDTQYF.